Listed below are T cell receptor beta chains from one sample, sequenced in a study of OX40 agonist ivuxolimab in advanced cancers. The protocol was immunoSEQ multiplex PCR, while the TCRdb copy is restricted to in-frame clones and leaves out a portion. The table records around 57,000 clones, roughly 84% of them present only once. Sequenced material: CD4+ or CD8+ T cells sorted from blood, taken in a trial of the OX40 agonist ivuxolimab. All receptors come from an adult with an advanced solid tumor such as melanoma, head and neck, liver or kidney cancer. CDR3s include the opening cysteine and the closing phenylalanine or tryptophan. The D gene is left open where the match is weak. A row's size may be missing; if present it is once, few, many or a size class.

v_gene	abundance	d_gene	j_gene	CDR3aa	CDR3nt
TRBV5-4	.	TRBD2	TRBJ2-7	CASSSSSGSYEQYF	TGTGCCAGCAGCTCCTCTAGCGGGAGTTACGAGCAGTACTTC
TRBV5-8	.	.	TRBJ2-3	CASSLGIADTQYF	TGTGCCAGCAGCTTGGGAATAGCGGATACGCAGTATTTT
TRBV5-1	once	.	TRBJ2-5	CASSLVRGRETQYF	TGCGCCAGCAGCTTGGTACGGGGGCGGGAGACCCAGTACTTC
TRBV7-8	once	TRBD1	TRBJ1-3	CASSLDRLGNTIYF	TGTGCCAGCAGCTTGGACAGGCTTGGAAACACCATATATTTT
TRBV9	.	.	TRBJ2-6	CASSVVSGANVLTF	TGTGCCAGCAGCGTAGTCTCTGGGGCCAACGTCCTGACTTTC
TRBV5-1	.	.	TRBJ2-1	CARDPGHTIGNEQFF	TGCGCCAGGGATCCGGGACATACGATCGGGAATGAGCAGTTCTTC
TRBV5-1	few	.	TRBJ2-7	CASSWRDEQYF	TGCGCCAGCAGCTGGAGGGACGAGCAGTACTTC
TRBV6-4	.	TRBD2	TRBJ2-2	CASSESSGGSGTGELFF	TGTGCCAGCAGTGAGTCTAGCGGGGGTTCTGGCACCGGGGAGCTGTTTTTT
TRBV7-2	.	TRBD1	TRBJ1-4	CASSEQGEGEKLFF	TGTGCCAGCAGCGAACAGGGGGAGGGAGAAAAACTGTTTTTT
TRBV13	few	.	TRBJ2-7	CASTLWRSYEQYF	TGTGCCAGCACGCTGTGGCGGTCGTACGAGCAGTACTTC
TRBV28	.	.	TRBJ2-2	CASKAPGGSQNGGELFF	TGTGCCAGCAAGGCTCCTGGGGGAAGTCAGAATGGCGGGGAGCTGTTTTTT
TRBV2	once	TRBD1	TRBJ1-5	CASSLDRVGQPQHF	TGTGCCAGCAGCCTAGACAGGGTAGGCCAGCCCCAGCATTTT
TRBV15	.	.	TRBJ2-5	CATSRDPYQETQYF	TGTGCCACCAGCAGAGACCCGTACCAAGAGACCCAGTACTTC
TRBV7-3	once	.	TRBJ1-2	CASKDDEGPYTF	TGTGCCAGCAAAGACGATGAGGGGCCCTACACCTTC
TRBV28	.	.	TRBJ1-1	CATSGGLQTEAFF	TGTGCCACCTCGGGGGGACTGCAGACTGAAGCTTTCTTT
TRBV6-6	.	.	TRBJ2-4	CASGGRSKNIQYF	TGTGCCAGCGGGGGACGGTCCAAAAACATTCAGTACTTC
TRBV21-1	.	.	TRBJ2-3	CASSKYKGLRTHSVNTQYF	TGTGCCAGCAGCAAATATAAGGGGCTCCGGACTCACTCGGTGAATACGCAGTATTTT
TRBV9	.	TRBD1	TRBJ2-3	CASSGGTGSTDTQYF	TGTGCCAGCAGCGGCGGGACAGGGAGCACAGATACGCAGTATTTT
TRBV5-4	.	.	TRBJ2-3	CASSIGQTFTDTQYF	TGTGCCAGCAGCATAGGACAGACTTTCACAGATACGCAGTATTTT
TRBV6-5	.	.	TRBJ1-2	CASSYSPGPGTGYTF	TGTGCCAGCAGTTACTCGCCCGGGCCGGGGACTGGCTACACCTTC
TRBV7-2	.	.	TRBJ2-5	CASSLFSLTETQYF	TGTGCCAGCAGCTTATTTTCCCTCACGGAGACCCAGTACTTC
TRBV15	.	TRBD2	TRBJ2-3	CATSRARGGLESDTQYF	TGTGCCACCAGCAGAGCGCGGGGGGGCCTGGAGTCAGATACGCAGTATTTT
TRBV19	.	.	TRBJ2-1	CASSIGRLSADEQFF	TGTGCCAGTAGTATAGGGCGGTTGAGTGCCGATGAGCAGTTCTTC
TRBV29-1	.	.	TRBJ2-2	CSVETRKNTGELFF	TGCAGCGTTGAAACTAGGAAGAACACCGGGGAGCTGTTTTTT
TRBV19	.	TRBD2	TRBJ2-1	CASSPGGSGSIEQFF	TGTGCCAGTAGTCCCGGGGGTAGCGGGAGTATTGAGCAGTTCTTC
TRBV29-1	.	.	TRBJ2-1	CSVASTAGEQFF	TGCAGCGTAGCCTCAACTGCAGGTGAGCAGTTCTTC
TRBV6-6	few	.	TRBJ2-2	CASSAGTRGTGELFF	TGTGCCAGCAGCGCCGGGACCCGTGGGACCGGGGAGCTGTTTTTT
TRBV5-6	.	.	TRBJ2-1	CASSLGVEQFF	TGTGCCAGCAGCTTAGGTGTTGAGCAGTTCTTC
TRBV9	few	TRBD2	TRBJ2-1	CASTAGVYNEQFF	TGTGCCAGCACAGCGGGAGTATACAATGAGCAGTTCTTC
TRBV7-2	.	.	TRBJ1-2	CASSLVVTGFDGDGYTF	TGTGCCAGCAGCTTAGTGGTCACAGGATTTGATGGGGATGGCTACACCTTC
TRBV28	few	TRBD1	TRBJ2-3	CASRLTGGSTDTQYF	TGTGCCAGCAGATTAACAGGGGGGAGCACAGATACGCAGTATTTT
TRBV28	few	.	TRBJ1-2	CASSRPPRRVYGYTF	TGTGCCAGCAGTCGCCCGCCTAGACGCGTCTATGGCTACACCTTC